A selection of T cell receptor beta chains follows, all from one sample in a study of blood T cell repertoires in COVID-19. The protocol was immunoSEQ multiplex PCR, while the TCRdb copy is restricted to in-frame clones and leaves out a portion. The sample has some 310,000 clones, 90% seen once. The sequenced material came from peripheral blood. The receptor set was obtained from a woman between 40 and 50 years old with COVID-19, enrolled during active disease. CDR3s include the opening cysteine and the closing phenylalanine or tryptophan. A D gene is named only where the DNA matches it firmly. Clone sizes are given selectively: once, few, many, or a class where the clone is expanded.

clone size	CDR3 length	V gene	D gene	J gene	CDR3 protein	CDR3 DNA
.	14	TRBV7-9	.	TRBJ1-5	CASSPPPGNQPQHF	TGTGCCAGCAGCCCCCCACCAGGCAATCAGCCCCAGCATTTT
.	15	TRBV7-6	.	TRBJ2-3	CASSLVDGLTDTQYF	TGTGCCAGCAGCTTAGTCGACGGACTCACAGATACGCAGTATTTT
.	17	TRBV19	TRBD2	TRBJ2-2	CASSIGRAGGNTGELFF	TGTGCCAGTAGTATAGGTAGAGCGGGAGGGAACACCGGGGAGCTGTTTTTT
.	13	TRBV4-1	.	TRBJ2-4	CASSQGPGNIQYF	TGCGCCAGCAGCCAAGGTCCAGGAAACATTCAGTACTTC
once	14	TRBV4-1	.	TRBJ2-1	CASSQDGSPEEQFF	TGCGCCAGCAGCCAAGATGGCAGTCCGGAGGAGCAGTTCTTC
.	16	TRBV5-4	.	TRBJ2-1	CASSLSGASSYNEQFF	TGTGCCAGCAGCTTGTCTGGGGCTAGCTCCTACAATGAGCAGTTCTTC
.	15	TRBV9	TRBD2	TRBJ2-5	CASSVMVGGQETQYF	TGTGCCAGCAGCGTTATGGTGGGAGGGCAAGAGACCCAGTACTTC
.	18	TRBV27	TRBD2	TRBJ2-7	CASSLRGDWRGVTYEQYF	TGTGCCAGCAGTTTACGGGGTGACTGGCGGGGGGTTACCTACGAGCAGTACTTC
.	13	TRBV28	.	TRBJ1-2	CASSPGGPYGYTF	TGTGCCAGCAGCCCCGGGGGGCCCTATGGCTACACCTTC
.	15	TRBV6-6	.	TRBJ2-1	CASSPQGATYNEQFF	TGTGCCAGCAGCCCACAGGGTGCGACCTACAATGAGCAGTTCTTC
.	11	TRBV7-9	.	TRBJ2-1	CASRVGNEQFF	TGTGCCAGCCGGGTAGGCAATGAGCAGTTCTTC
.	16	TRBV27	TRBD1	TRBJ1-2	CASSFSGTGGDYGYTF	TGTGCCAGCAGTTTCTCCGGGACAGGGGGCGACTATGGCTACACCTTC
.	15	TRBV19	TRBD1	TRBJ2-2	CASSSRQGDTGELFF	TGTGCCAGTAGTTCGAGACAGGGGGACACCGGGGAGCTGTTTTTT
once	10	TRBV29-1	.	TRBJ1-1	CSVGQIEAFF	TGCAGCGTTGGGCAGATAGAAGCTTTCTTT
.	15	TRBV30	.	TRBJ2-1	CAWSREEIFYNEQFF	TGTGCCTGGAGTAGGGAGGAGATTTTTTACAATGAGCAGTTCTTC
.	14	TRBV27	.	TRBJ1-4	CASSFGTSNEKLFF	TGTGCCAGCAGTTTTGGGACTTCTAATGAAAAACTGTTTTTT
.	13	TRBV7-2	.	TRBJ2-3	CASSPVAADTQYF	TGTGCCAGCAGCCCAGTCGCGGCAGATACGCAGTATTTT
.	15	TRBV5-1	.	TRBJ2-1	CAGSLAEGTNNEQFF	TGCGCCGGCAGCTTGGCCGAGGGGACAAACAATGAGCAGTTCTTC
.	12	TRBV30	.	TRBJ2-6	CAWRRGANVLTF	TGTGCCTGGAGGAGGGGGGCCAACGTCCTGACTTTC
.	17	TRBV10-3	TRBD2	TRBJ2-3	CAISEGSGRDTKDTQYF	TGTGCCATCAGTGAGGGAAGCGGGAGGGATACCAAAGATACGCAGTATTTT
.	16	TRBV10-3	.	TRBJ2-7	CAISESTGDSSYEQYF	TGTGCCATCAGTGAGTCGACAGGAGACAGCTCCTACGAGCAGTACTTC
.	16	TRBV5-6	TRBD1	TRBJ2-7	CASSSTGTGPSYEQYF	TGTGCCAGCAGCAGCACGGGGACAGGACCCTCCTACGAGCAGTACTTC
.	15	TRBV9	TRBD1	TRBJ1-3	CASSQGQSSGNTIYF	TGTGCCAGCAGCCAGGGACAGAGCTCTGGAAACACCATATATTTT
.	16	TRBV4-2	.	TRBJ1-6	CASSQDKTAFDSPLHF	TGTGCCAGCAGCCAAGATAAAACAGCCTTCGATTCACCCCTCCACTTT
.	16	TRBV6-2/TRBV6-3	TRBD2	TRBJ2-5	CASTPLGREGRETQYF	TGTGCCAGCACCCCCCTGGGGCGGGAGGGCCGTGAGACCCAGTACTTC
few	16	TRBV18	TRBD1	TRBJ2-1	CASSPPGDRGSNEQFF	TGTGCCAGCTCACCACCTGGCGACAGGGGATCCAATGAGCAGTTCTTC
.	15	TRBV5-1	.	TRBJ1-2	CASSLAGDAMGGYTF	TGCGCCAGCAGCTTGGCTGGAGATGCGATGGGTGGCTACACCTTC